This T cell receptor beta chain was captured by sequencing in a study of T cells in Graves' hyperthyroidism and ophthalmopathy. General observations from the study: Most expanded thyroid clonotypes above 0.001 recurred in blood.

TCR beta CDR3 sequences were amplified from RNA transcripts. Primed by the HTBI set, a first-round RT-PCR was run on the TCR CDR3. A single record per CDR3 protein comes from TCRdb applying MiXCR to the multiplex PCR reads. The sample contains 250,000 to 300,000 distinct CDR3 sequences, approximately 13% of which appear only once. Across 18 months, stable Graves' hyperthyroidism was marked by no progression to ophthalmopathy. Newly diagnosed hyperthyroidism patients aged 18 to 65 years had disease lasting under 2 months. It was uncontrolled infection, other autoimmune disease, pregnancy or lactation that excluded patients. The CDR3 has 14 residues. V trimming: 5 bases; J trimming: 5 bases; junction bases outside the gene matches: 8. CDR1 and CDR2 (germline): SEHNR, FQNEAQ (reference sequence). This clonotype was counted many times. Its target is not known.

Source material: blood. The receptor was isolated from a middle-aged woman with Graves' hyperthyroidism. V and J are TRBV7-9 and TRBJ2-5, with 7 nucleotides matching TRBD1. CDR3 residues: CASSHGQDWETQYF. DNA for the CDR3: TGTGCCAGCAGCCATGGACAGGACTGGGAGACCCAGTACTTC.